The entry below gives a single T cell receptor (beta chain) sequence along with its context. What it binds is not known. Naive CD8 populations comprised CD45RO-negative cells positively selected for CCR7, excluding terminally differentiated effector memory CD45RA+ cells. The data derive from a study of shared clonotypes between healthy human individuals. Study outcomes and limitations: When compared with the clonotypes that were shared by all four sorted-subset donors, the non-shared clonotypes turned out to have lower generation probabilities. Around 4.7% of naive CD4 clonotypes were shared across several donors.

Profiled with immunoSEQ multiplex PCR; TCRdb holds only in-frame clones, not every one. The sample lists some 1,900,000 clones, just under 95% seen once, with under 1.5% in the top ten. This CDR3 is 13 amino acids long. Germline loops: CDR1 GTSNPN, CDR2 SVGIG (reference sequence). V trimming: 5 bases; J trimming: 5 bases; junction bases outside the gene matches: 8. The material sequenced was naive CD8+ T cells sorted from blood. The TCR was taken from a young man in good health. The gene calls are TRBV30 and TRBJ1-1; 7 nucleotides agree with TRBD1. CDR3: CAWGTGERTEAFF. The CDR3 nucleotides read TGTGCCTGGGGCACAGGGGAGCGGACTGAAGCTTTCTTT.